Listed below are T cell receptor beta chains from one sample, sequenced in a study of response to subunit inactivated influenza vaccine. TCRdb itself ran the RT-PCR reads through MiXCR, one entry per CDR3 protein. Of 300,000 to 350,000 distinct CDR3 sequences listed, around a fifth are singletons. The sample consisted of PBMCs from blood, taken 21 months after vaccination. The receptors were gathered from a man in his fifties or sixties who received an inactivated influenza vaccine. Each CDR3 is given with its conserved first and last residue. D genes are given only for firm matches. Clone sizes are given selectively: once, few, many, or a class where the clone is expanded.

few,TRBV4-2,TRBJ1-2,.,CASSQDRGGSHYGYTF,TGTGCCAGCAGCCAAGATAGGGGGGGCTCTCACTATGGCTACACCTTC
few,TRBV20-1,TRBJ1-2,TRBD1,CSAAGDRNYYGYTF,TGCAGTGCCGCCGGGGACAGGAACTACTATGGCTACACCTTC
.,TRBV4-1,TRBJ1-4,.,CASSVGVTNEKLFF,TGCGCCAGCAGCGTGGGTGTGACTAATGAAAAACTGTTTTTT
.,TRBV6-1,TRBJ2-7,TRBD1,CASSPNNRGTYEQYF,TGTGCCAGCAGTCCTAATAACAGGGGAACCTACGAGCAGTACTTC
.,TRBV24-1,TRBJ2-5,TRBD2,CATSAGGSQETQYF,TGTGCCACCAGTGCCGGCGGGAGCCAAGAGACCCAGTACTTC
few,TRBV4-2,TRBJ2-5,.,CASSQDVGETQYF,TGTGCCAGCAGCCAAGATGTCGGGGAGACCCAGTACTTC
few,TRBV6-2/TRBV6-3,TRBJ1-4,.,CASSRASNEKLFF,TGTGCCAGCAGTCGAGCCAGTAATGAAAAACTGTTTTTT
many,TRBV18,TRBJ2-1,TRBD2,CASSPRSGLVYNEQFF,TGTGCCAGCTCACCACGGTCGGGACTAGTCTACAATGAGCAGTTCTTC
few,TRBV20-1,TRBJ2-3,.,CSADQRARTDTQYF,TGCAGTGCTGACCAGCGGGCCCGCACAGATACGCAGTATTTT
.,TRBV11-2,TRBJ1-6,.,CASRETNSYNSPLHF,TGTGCCAGCAGGGAGACGAATAGCTATAATTCACCCCTCCACTTT
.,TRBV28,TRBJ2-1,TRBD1,CASSLLGQGGNEQFF,TGTGCCAGCAGTTTATTAGGACAGGGGGGTAATGAGCAGTTCTTC
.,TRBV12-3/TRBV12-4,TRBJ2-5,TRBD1,CASSPGTGGTQYF,TGTGCCAGCAGCCCAGGGACAGGCGGGACCCAGTACTTC